One sample yielded the 9 T cell receptor beta chains listed below, sequenced in a study of shared clonotypes between healthy human individuals. The method was immunoSEQ multiplex PCR; TCRdb's version includes in-frame clones alone and lacks a portion of them. The sample lists hundreds of thousands of clones; around 78% were seen once. The sequenced material came from memory CD4+ T cells sorted from blood. As for subset: CD45RA-negative fraction. These receptors were collected from a woman in her twenties or thirties in good health.

As concerns this clone: The sample carries other DNA sequences with the same CDR3. The genes are TRBV2 and TRBJ1-1; no firm D call. Germline CDR1 and CDR2: SNHLY and FYNNEI. The CDR3 runs to 14 residues. Trimming stripped 0 bases from V and 0 bases from J, with 5 bases between. The CDR3 loop reads CASSEASLNTEAFF. The CDR3 nucleotides read TGTGCCAGCAGTGAAGCGAGTCTGAACACTGAAGCTTTCTTT.

The CDR3 nucleotides read TGTGCCAGCAGCCGGACAGGGGCGCAGGTTAATCTAGAGACCCAGTACTTC. Translating it yields CASSRTGAQVNLETQYF. The genes are TRBV9 and TRBJ2-5; TRBD1 matches 9 bases. Germline V gives CDR1 SGDLS, CDR2 YYNGEE. The CDR3 has 17 amino acids. The J segment lost 4 bases and the V segment lost 4 bases, leaving 14 bases of the junction unmatched.

This chain connects TRBV2 to TRBJ1-1; 8 bases map to TRBD1. V lost 7 bases to trimming and J lost 3 bases; unmatched junction nucleotides: 7. The CDR3 extends over 14 amino acids. Germline V CDR1 and CDR2: SNHLY, FYNNEI. DNA for the CDR3: TGTGCCAGCACCCGGACAGGGATTTACACTGAAGCTTTCTTT. Translated: CASTRTGIYTEAFF.

Regarding this clone: The sample carries other DNA sequences with the same CDR3. This chain uses TRBV7-2 with TRBJ2-7; no clear D. Germline assignment: CDR1 SGHTA and CDR2 FQGNSA. This CDR3 spans 13 amino acids. Trimming stripped 1 base from V and 2 bases from J, with 6 bases between. CDR3 nucleotides: TGTGCCAGCAGCTTAGAGAGAGCCTACGAGCAGTACTTC. Translation: CASSLERAYEQYF. Looking up the rest from reference TRBV7-2 and TRBJ2-7 gives the full variable domain: GAGVSQSPSNKVTEKGKDVELRCDPISGHTALYWYRQSLGQGLEFLIYFQGNSAPDKSGLPSDRFSAERTGGSVSTLTIQRTQQEDSAVYLCASSLERAYEQYFGPGTRLTVT.

J is TRBJ2-5 and V is TRBV6-1, with TRBD2 matching 14 bases. The CDR3 has 13 residues. J was trimmed by 11 bases and V by 11 bases; bases with no gene match: 10. In germline, CDR1 is MNHNS, CDR2 SASEGT. The CDR3 nucleotides read TGTGCCGCAACCGGGACTAGCGGGAGTGAGCAGTACTTC. As protein: CAATGTSGSEQYF.

This chain uses TRBV27 with TRBJ2-1; 9 positions match TRBD1. Germline V lookup: CDR1 MNHEY, CDR2 SMNVEV (reference sequence). V shed 5 bases and J 6 bases; nucleotides not matched to a gene: 5. This CDR3 contains 14 residues. DNA of the CDR3: TGTGCCAGCAGTACAGGACAGGGGCTCAATGAGCAGTTCTTC. Translation gives CASSTGQGLNEQFF.

The chain is built from TRBV6-6 and TRBJ1-4; D call uncertain. Trimming pared 1 base from V and 8 bases from J, leaving 8 bases between. From germline, CDR1 is MNHNY and CDR2 SVGAGI (reference sequence). The CDR3 sequence is 13 residues long. CDR3 nucleotide sequence: TGTGCCAGCAGTTACTGGACTGGGGAAAAACTGTTTTTT. Its translation: CASSYWTGEKLFF.

CDR3 sequence (DNA): TGTGCCAGCATGCCGTCCTTTTCGCGTAACACTGAAGCTTTCTTT. It yields the protein CASMPSFSRNTEAFF. The gene calls are TRBV28 and TRBJ1-1, with D unresolved. The V gene lost 7 bases and the J gene lost 2 bases, with 17 bases spanning the gap. There are 15 residues in the CDR3. CDR1 and CDR2 from the germline V gene are MDHEN and SYDVKM.

This clone was picked up a small number of times. This sequence joins TRBV28 and TRBJ2-7; D is perhaps TRBD2 (6 bases). CDR1 MDHEN and CDR2 SYDVKM come from the germline V gene. The CDR3 runs 11 residues. Trimming left V 10 bases short and J 4 bases short, with 11 bases between. The CDR3 DNA reads as TGTGCCACCGGGGGAGAATACGAGCAGTACTTC. Translated: CATGGEYEQYF.